Described below is a single T cell receptor (beta chain) sequence and its context. What it binds is not known. This entry is derived from a study of CXCR3-negative and CXCR3-positive naive CD8 T cells. 5' RACE with UMI labels generated the TRB cDNA libraries. TCRdb derives one entry per CDR3 protein from the 5' RACE reads, leaving out DNA. There are around 120,000 distinct CDR3 sequences in the sample, with 0.59% held by the top ten. Germline V gene data show CDR1 as WNHNN and CDR2 as SYGVQD (reference sequence). The CDR3 is made up of 16 amino acids. Whole-study results and caveats: CXCR3-positive naive cells had more hydrophobic TRB CDR3s than CXCR3-negative naive cells. Surface CD5 looked about the same in the naive subsets, so the authors worked out TCR strength from TRB CDR3 properties.

The sequenced sample was naive CXCR3+ CD8+ T cells from blood. Subset noted: CD45RO-CCR7+CD27+CD95- naive CD8+ T cells expressing CXCR3 (TNR3+). The TCR was taken from a human donor in good health. Some clones in this sample may be carry-over from other donors' samples. The V gene is TRBV10-1, the J gene TRBJ2-3; TCRdb names TRBD2, which stays unverified in the absence of DNA. The CDR3 loop reads CASSEGPSGIIDTQYF.